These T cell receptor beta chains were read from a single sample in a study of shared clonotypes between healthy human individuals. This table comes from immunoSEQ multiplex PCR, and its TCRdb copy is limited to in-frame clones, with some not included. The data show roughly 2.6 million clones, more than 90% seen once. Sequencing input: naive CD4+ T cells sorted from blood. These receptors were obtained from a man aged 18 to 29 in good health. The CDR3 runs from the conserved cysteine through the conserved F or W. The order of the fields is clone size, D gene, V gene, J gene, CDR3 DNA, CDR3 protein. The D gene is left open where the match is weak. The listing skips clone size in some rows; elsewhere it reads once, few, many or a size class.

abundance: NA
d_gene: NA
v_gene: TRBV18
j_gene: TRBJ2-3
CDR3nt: TGTGCCAGCTCACCACTGGGCGTGACAGATACGCAGTATTTT
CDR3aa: CASSPLGVTDTQYF

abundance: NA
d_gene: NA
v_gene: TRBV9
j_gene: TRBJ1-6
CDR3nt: TGTGCCAGCAGCGTAGGGCCCAATAATTCACCCCTCCACTTT
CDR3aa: CASSVGPNNSPLHF

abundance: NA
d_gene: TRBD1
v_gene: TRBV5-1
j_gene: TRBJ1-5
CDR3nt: TGCGCCAGCAGCCCGGGACAGGGGTACGGTCAGCCCCAGCATTTT
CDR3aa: CASSPGQGYGQPQHF

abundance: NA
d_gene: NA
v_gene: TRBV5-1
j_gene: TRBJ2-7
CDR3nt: TGCGCCAGCAGCGTACCGAACTACGCCTCGGGAGAGCAGTACTTC
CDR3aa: CASSVPNYASGEQYF

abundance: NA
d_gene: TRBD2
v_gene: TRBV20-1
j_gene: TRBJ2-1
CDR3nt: TGCAGTGGTATAGCGGGCCATGAGCAGTTCTTC
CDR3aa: CSGIAGHEQFF

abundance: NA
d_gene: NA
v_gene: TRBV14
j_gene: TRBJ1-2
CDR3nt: TGTGCCAGCAGCCTCGGGGGCTCGGACTATGGCTACACCTTC
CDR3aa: CASSLGGSDYGYTF

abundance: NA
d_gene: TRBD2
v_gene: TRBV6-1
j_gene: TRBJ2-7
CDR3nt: TGTGCCACCAGGCCCCTAGCGGGGTCCTACGAGCAGTACTTC
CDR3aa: CATRPLAGSYEQYF

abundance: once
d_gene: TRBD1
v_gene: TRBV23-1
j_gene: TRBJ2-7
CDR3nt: TGCGCCAGCAGCACCAGGGACAGGTCCTCCTACGAGCAGTACTTC
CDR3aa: CASSTRDRSSYEQYF

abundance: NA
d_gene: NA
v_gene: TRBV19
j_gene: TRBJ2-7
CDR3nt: TGTGCCAGTAGTGGTACTTCTCGATACGAGCAGTACTTC
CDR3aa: CASSGTSRYEQYF

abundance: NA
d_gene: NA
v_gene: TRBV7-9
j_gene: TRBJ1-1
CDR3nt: TGTGCCAGCAGTTTTAGCGGGCGGGGCGTCACTGAAGCTTTCTTT
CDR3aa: CASSFSGRGVTEAFF

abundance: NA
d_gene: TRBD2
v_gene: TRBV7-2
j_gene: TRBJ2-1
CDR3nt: TGTGCCAGCAGGCGGATCGGGACTAGTGCCTATGAGCAGTTCTTC
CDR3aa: CASRRIGTSAYEQFF

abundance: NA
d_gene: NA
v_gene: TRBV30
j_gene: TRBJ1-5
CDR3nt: TGTGCCTGGAGACCTCGGACGGGGCGGATTGGCAATCAGCCCCAGCATTTT
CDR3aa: CAWRPRTGRIGNQPQHF

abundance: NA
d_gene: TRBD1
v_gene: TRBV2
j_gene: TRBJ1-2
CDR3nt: TGTGCCAGCAGTGAACAGGGGGAGAGGTATGGCTACACCTTC
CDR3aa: CASSEQGERYGYTF

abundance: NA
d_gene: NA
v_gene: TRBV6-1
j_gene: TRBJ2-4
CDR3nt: TGTGCCAGCAATGAAGTTGGGGGGAAAGCCAAAAACATTCAGTACTTC
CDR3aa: CASNEVGGKAKNIQYF

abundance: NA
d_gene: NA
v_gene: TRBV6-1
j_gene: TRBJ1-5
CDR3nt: TGTGCCAGCAGTGAACAGGGAGGGGTCAATCAGCCCCAGCATTTT
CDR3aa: CASSEQGGVNQPQHF

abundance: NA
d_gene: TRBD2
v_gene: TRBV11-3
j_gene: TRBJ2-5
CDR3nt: TGTGCCAGCTGTCCTAGCGGGAGAGGAGAGACCCAGTACTTC
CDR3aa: CASCPSGRGETQYF

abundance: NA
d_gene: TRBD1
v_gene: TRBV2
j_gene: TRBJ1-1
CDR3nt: TGTGCCAGCAGTAGGACAGGTGAAGCTTTCTTT
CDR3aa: CASSRTGEAFF

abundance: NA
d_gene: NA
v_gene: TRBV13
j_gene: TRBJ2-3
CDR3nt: TGTGCCAGCAGCTTAAGGGCAGGCTCCACAGATACGCAGTATTTT
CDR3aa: CASSLRAGSTDTQYF

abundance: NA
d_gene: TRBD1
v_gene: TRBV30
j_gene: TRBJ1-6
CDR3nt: TGTGCCTGGAGTCTTACGGGACAGGGTGGGAATTCACCCCTCCACTTT
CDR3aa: CAWSLTGQGGNSPLHF

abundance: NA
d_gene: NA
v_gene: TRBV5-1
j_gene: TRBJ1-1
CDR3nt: TGCGCCAGCAGGGGGGGTCAAGGGAACACTGAAGCTTTCTTT
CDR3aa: CASRGGQGNTEAFF

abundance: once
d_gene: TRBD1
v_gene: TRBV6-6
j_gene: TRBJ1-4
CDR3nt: TGTGCCAGCAGCCCGACAGGGTATGCAACTAATGAAAAACTGTTTTTT
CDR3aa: CASSPTGYATNEKLFF

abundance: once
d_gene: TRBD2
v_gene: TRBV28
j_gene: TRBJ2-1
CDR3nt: TGTGCCAGCAGTTTATGGACTAGCGGGAGAAGAGATGAGCAGTTCTTC
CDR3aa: CASSLWTSGRRDEQFF